Sequencing of this T cell receptor (beta chain) was carried out in a study of blood T cell repertoires in COVID-19. Study in general: PBMCs, B-cell-depleted T cells, or T cells provided the cDNA or gDNA that made up the material.

Only in-frame clones appear in the TCRdb table, and some are missing; sequencing was by immunoSEQ multiplex PCR. The sample includes 200,000 to 250,000 clones, approximately 80% of them seen just once. CDR1 and CDR2 (germline): SGHVS, FQNEAQ. This CDR3 spans 12 amino acids. V dropped 5 bases and J dropped 6 bases, with 8 bases sitting between them. The V gene is TRBV7-8, the J gene TRBJ1-5; D unclear. Sequenced material: peripheral blood. This receptor was taken from a woman over 75 with acute or convalescent COVID-19. The CDR3 sequence is CASSQVGQPQHF. The CDR3 DNA follows: TGTGCCAGCAGCCAAGTCGGTCAGCCCCAGCATTTT.